Each of the 20 T cell receptor beta chains below was sequenced from the same sample in a study of CD4 T cell repertoires in COVID-19. These memory T cells were uncultured and sequenced directly after ex vivo isolation. The repertoire was sequenced with immunoSEQ multiplex PCR; TCRdb's copy has only in-frame clones and lacks some. Among 20,000 to 25,000 clones listed, around 86% were seen once. This material consisted of central memory CD4+ T cells from blood, taken before the COVID-19 pandemic. Receptor source: a human donor who had COVID-19.

This clone was counted once. The chain has TRBV28 and TRBJ1-2; 8 nucleotides match TRBD1. J was trimmed by 5 bases and V by 4 bases; bases with no gene match: 6. CDR1 and CDR2 (germline): MDHEN, SYDVKM. The CDR3 extends over 14 amino acids. The CDR3 DNA is TGTGCCAGCAGTTCGGGACAGGACATATATGGCTACACCTTC. This translates into CASSSGQDIYGYTF.

V usage is TRBV5-4 and J usage is TRBJ2-2; D remains ambiguous. The germline V gene encodes CDR1 SGHNT and CDR2 YYREEE (reference sequence). The CDR3 spans 14 residues. The V end lost 0 bases, the J end lost 2 bases, and 5 bases lay between the germline ends. The CDR3 DNA reads TGTGCCAGCAGCTTGGGACAAAACACCGGGGAGCTGTTTTTT. Translation: CASSLGQNTGELFF.

The chain employs TRBV9 and TRBJ1-4, with D uncertain. The germline V and J ends were trimmed by 7 bases and 5 bases, with 18 bases remaining between them. Per germline, CDR1 SGDLS and CDR2 YYNGEE. This CDR3 is 15 amino acids long. The CDR3 nucleotides read TGTGCCAGCGGCCAAGGCCCGGAGGTCAATGAAAAACTGTTTTTT. Translated: CASGQGPEVNEKLFF.

The V gene is TRBV10-2, the J gene TRBJ2-3; 7 nucleotides align to TRBD1. The germline V gene encodes CDR1 WSHSY and CDR2 SAAADI. The CDR3 length is 12 residues. J gave up 5 bases and V 7 bases, and 3 bases lay outside the gene matches. CDR3 sequence: CASKAGGDTQYF. CDR3 coding DNA: TGCGCCAGCAAGGCAGGGGGAGATACGCAGTATTTT.

V and J are TRBV19 and TRBJ1-2; D gene uncertain. CDR1 LNHDA and CDR2 SQIVND come from the germline V gene (reference sequence). The V end was cut by 1 base, the J end by 4 bases, with 10 bases between. The CDR3 runs to 14 residues. CDR3: CASSIGGVIYGYTF. As DNA, the CDR3 is TGTGCCAGTAGTATAGGGGGAGTAATCTATGGCTACACCTTC. The full variable domain, with the rest looked up from reference TRBV19 and TRBJ1-2, is DGGITQSPKYLFRKEGQNVTLSCEQNLNHDAMYWYRQDPGQGLRLIYYSQIVNDFQKGDIAEGYSVSREKKESFPLTVTSAQKNPTAFYLCASSIGGVIYGYTFGSGTRLTVV.

The chain couples TRBV18 to TRBJ1-6; D ambiguous. This CDR3 spans 15 amino acids. The V gene's germline CDR1 is KGHSH and CDR2 LQKENI. Trimming shortened V by 3 bases and J by 5 bases, and 11 bases separated the two germline ends. CDR3 in DNA: TGTGCCAGCTCACCGTCGACGGGGAATAATTCACCCCTCCACTTT. Translated: CASSPSTGNNSPLHF.

This clone appeared a single time. The chain is built from TRBV6-1 and TRBJ1-2; the match to TRBD1 covers 8 bases. The CDR3 is 15 residues long. From germline, CDR1 is MNHNS and CDR2 SASEGT. J gave up 5 bases and V 2 bases, and 7 bases lay outside the gene matches. CDR3 region: CASSERQGSFYGYTF. CDR3 nucleotide sequence: TGTGCCAGCAGTGAAAGACAGGGGTCCTTTTATGGCTACACCTTC.

The rearrangement links TRBV7-2 to TRBJ1-2; no clear D gene. Trimming removed 1 base from V and 3 bases from J, with 9 bases in between. The CDR3 extends over 14 amino acids. The germline V gene encodes CDR1 SGHTA and CDR2 FQGNSA. The CDR3 DNA follows: TGTGCCAGCAGCTTAGATTGGTCAGACTATGGCTACACCTTC. Protein: CASSLDWSDYGYTF.

V gene TRBV5-1 combines with J gene TRBJ1-2, with a weak D call TRBD1 (5 bases). Between the trimmed V and J ends, which lost 5 bases and 7 bases, there was a span of 15 bases. Germline V gives CDR1 SGHRS, CDR2 YFSETQ. The CDR3 spans 13 residues. The CDR3 DNA sequence: TGCGCCAGCAGGGGGGAGGTCAGGAGTGGCTACACCTTC. As protein: CASRGEVRSGYTF.

The chain uses TRBV11-2 and TRBJ2-1, with D possibly being TRBD2 (5 bases). There are 16 residues in the CDR3. CDR1 is SGHAT and CDR2 is FQNNGV in the germline V gene. The V gene lost 5 bases and the J gene lost 5 bases, with 19 bases spanning the gap. CDR3 sequence: CASSRREGSGNNEQFF. CDR3 bases: TGTGCCAGCAGCCGGCGTGAGGGTTCGGGAAACAATGAGCAGTTCTTC.

The rearrangement joins TRBV6-6 to TRBJ2-5; unclear D gene. The DNA end is more similar to TRBJ2-7, so the J call may be wrong. This CDR3 has 14 residues. The V gene's germline CDR1 is MNHNY and CDR2 SVGAGI (reference sequence). CDR3 sequence (DNA): TGTGCCAGCAGACTAAGTTCTCTTACCTACGAGCAGTACTTC. This codes for CASRLSSLTYEQYF.

J is TRBJ2-7 and V is TRBV6-6, with TRBD2 matching over 7 bases. Germline V CDR1 and CDR2: MNHNY, SVGAGI (reference sequence). V lost 2 bases to trimming and J lost 2 bases; unmatched junction nucleotides: 3. The CDR3 sequence is 14 residues long. The CDR3 DNA is TGTGCCAGCAGTTACGGGAGGGTCACCTACGAGCAGTACTTC. Translation: CASSYGRVTYEQYF.

The chain carries TRBV19 and TRBJ2-2, with D unclear. Trimming removed 6 bases from V and 6 bases from J, with 8 bases in between. The CDR3 sequence is 12 residues long. Germline CDR1 reads LNHDA; CDR2 reads SQIVND (reference sequence). In DNA form, the CDR3 reads TGTGCCAGTAGCCTCCTCCCCGGGGAGCTGTTTTTT. This gives the protein CASSLLPGELFF.

This chain links TRBV6-5 with TRBJ1-4; D call uncertain. Germline V gene sequence: CDR1 MNHEY, CDR2 SVGAGI. V lost 8 bases and J 7 bases, leaving 17 bases between the germline ends. This CDR3 has 14 amino acids. The CDR3 sequence is CASGSQRESEKLFF. The CDR3 region has the DNA TGTGCCAGCGGGTCACAGAGGGAGAGTGAAAAACTGTTTTTT.

This chain connects TRBV10-3 to TRBJ1-2, with 11 bases fitting TRBD1. This CDR3 contains 13 residues. The germline V gene has CDR1 ENHRY and CDR2 SYGVKD. With V trimmed by 9 bases and J by 6 bases, 6 bases remained unmatched. The DNA for the CDR3 is TGTGCCATTGGGGACAGGGGGATCGATGGCTACACCTTC. Its translation is CAIGDRGIDGYTF.

J is TRBJ1-5 and V is TRBV2; D ambiguous. Trimming removed 4 bases at V and 5 bases at J, with 9 bases between. Germline lookup yields CDR1 SNHLY and CDR2 FYNNEI. The CDR3 is 13 residues long. DNA of the CDR3: TGTGCCAGCAGTGGGTACGGAGATCAGCCCCAGCATTTT. Its translation is CASSGYGDQPQHF.

The chain has TRBV18 and TRBJ2-7; TRBD1 matches 7 bases. Germline CDR1 and CDR2: KGHSH and LQKENI. This CDR3 spans 14 amino acids. The trim removed 2 bases at V and 2 bases at J, leaving 3 bases unmatched. The CDR3 DNA reads as TGTGCCAGCTCACCAGGGACAGAGGCCTACGAGCAGTACTTC. Translating gives CASSPGTEAYEQYF.

This clone appeared a single time. The chain couples TRBV6-5 to TRBJ2-7, with a possible D match to TRBD2 (5 bases). Germline V gives CDR1 MNHEY, CDR2 SVGAGI. The CDR3 loop spans 14 amino acids. V was shortened by 0 bases and J by 1 base, with 7 bases between the two germline ends. This CDR3 reads CASSYSSGSYEQYF. CDR3 DNA sequence: TGTGCCAGCAGTTACTCTTCGGGGTCCTACGAGCAGTACTTC.

The chain has TRBV30 and TRBJ2-1, with D possibly matching TRBD1 (6 bases). The CDR3 has 13 amino acids. V lost 2 bases to trimming and J lost 15 bases, with 20 bases between them. The germline gives CDR1 GTSNPN, CDR2 SVGIG (reference sequence). The DNA of the CDR3 is TGTGCCTGGAGTCCAAAAGGGGGTAACTCCTGGTTCTTC. Protein sequence: CAWSPKGGNSWFF.

This rearrangement joins TRBV9 to TRBJ2-1, with 12 bases that match TRBD2. Germline CDR1 is SGDLS and CDR2 is YYNGEE. V lost 3 bases, J lost 8 bases, and 6 bases stayed unmatched. The CDR3 is made up of 15 amino acids. The CDR3, as DNA: TGTGCCAGCAGCGAACCGGGACTAGCGGGCTATGAGCAGTTCTTC. It codes for CASSEPGLAGYEQFF.